Sequencing of this T cell receptor beta chain was carried out in a study of T cells in Graves' hyperthyroidism and ophthalmopathy. Study-wide points: Ophthalmopathy was told apart from stable hyperthyroidism by a 13 V-J model. It was a median 6.5 months before onset that the model predicted ophthalmopathy.

V dropped 4 bases and J dropped 4; count of bases not matched to a gene: 13. Germline lookup yields CDR1 DFQATT and CDR2 SNEGSKA (reference sequence). The CDR3 is 17 amino acids. Turning to this clonotype: Its target is not known.

RNA transcripts provided the source from which TCR beta CDR3 regions were amplified. HTBI primers were the set used in a first-round RT-PCR of the TCR CDR3. MiXCR, applied by TCRdb to the multiplex PCR reads, yields one record per CDR3 protein. Found here are around 580,000 distinct CDR3 sequences, 46% of them singletons; the top ten hold about 8.3%. The chain uses TRBV20-1 and TRBJ1-4; 9 nucleotides line up with TRBD1. Source material: peripheral blood or thyroid tissue (not recorded which). The receptor comes from a young woman with Graves' hyperthyroidism. The CDR3, as DNA: TGCAGTGCTACTCCCGGGACAGGGCGCTGGGTTAATGAAAAACTGTTTTTT. Protein: CSATPGTGRWVNEKLFF.